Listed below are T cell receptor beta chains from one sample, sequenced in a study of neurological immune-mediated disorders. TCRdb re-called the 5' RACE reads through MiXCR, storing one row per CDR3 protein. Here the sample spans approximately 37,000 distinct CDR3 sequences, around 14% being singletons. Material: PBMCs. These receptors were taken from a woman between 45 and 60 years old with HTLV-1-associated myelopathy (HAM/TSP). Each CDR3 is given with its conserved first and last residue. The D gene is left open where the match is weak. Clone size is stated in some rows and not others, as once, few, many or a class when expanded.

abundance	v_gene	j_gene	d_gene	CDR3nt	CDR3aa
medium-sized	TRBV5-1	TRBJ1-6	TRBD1	TGCGCCAGCAGCGAACAGACAGGGGGCCAATCACCCCTCCACTTT	CASSEQTGGQSPLHF
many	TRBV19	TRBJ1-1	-	TGTGCCAGTAGCGTAATCCTGTCGAACACTGAAGCTTTCTTT	CASSVILSNTEAFF
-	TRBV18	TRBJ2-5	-	TGTGCCAGCTCACCTATCAGTGGGCGGTACCTAGAGACCCAGTACTTC	CASSPISGRYLETQYF
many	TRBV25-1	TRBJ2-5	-	TGTGCCAGCAGTGAATATATGGGGGACGCAGAGACCCAGTACTTC	CASSEYMGDAETQYF
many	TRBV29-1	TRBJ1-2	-	TGCAGCGTTGAGGCAGGGTACTATGGCTACACCTTC	CSVEAGYYGYTF
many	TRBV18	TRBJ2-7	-	TGTGCCAGCTCACCAGTGATGACAGGTCCCTCCTACGAGCAGTACTTC	CASSPVMTGPSYEQYF
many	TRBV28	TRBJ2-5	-	TGTGCCGCAGGCGGGGCGGCCCCCCAAGAGACCCAGTACTTC	CAAGGAAPQETQYF
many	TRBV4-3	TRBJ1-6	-	TGCGCCAGCAGCCAAGATTTGGCCACGGCGTCGAGCTCCTATAATTCACCCCTCCACTTT	CASSQDLATASSSYNSPLHF
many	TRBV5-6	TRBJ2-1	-	TGTGCCAGCAGCTTTAATGAGTACAATGAGCAGTTCTTC	CASSFNEYNEQFF
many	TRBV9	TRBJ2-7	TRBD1	TGTGCCAGCAGCGCGACACCCGGGACAGCCTACGAGCAGTACTTC	CASSATPGTAYEQYF
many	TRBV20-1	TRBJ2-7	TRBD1	TGCAGTGCTAGGCCCCGACAGGGATTCCGCTACGAGCAGTACTTC	CSARPRQGFRYEQYF
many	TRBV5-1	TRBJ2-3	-	TGCGCCAGCAGCAAGGGGCTGGGAGATACGCAGTATTTT	CASSKGLGDTQYF
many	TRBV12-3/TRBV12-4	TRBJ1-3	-	TGTGCCAGCAGTCTACAATCCGGCTCCGGAAACACCATATATTTT	CASSLQSGSGNTIYF
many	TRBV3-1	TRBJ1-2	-	TGTGCCAGCAGCCAAATGTCCAACTATGGCTACACCTTC	CASSQMSNYGYTF